There are many counts of the clone carrying this T cell receptor beta chain. Its target is unknown. The sample originates from a study of T cells after yellow fever vaccination. By 5'RACE template switching, TCR cDNA was produced, with a universal primer site and UMIs added in the process. One entry per CDR3 protein, called by TCRdb with MiXCR from the 5' RACE reads. The sample contains fewer than 350,000 distinct CDR3 sequences, approximately 4.3% of which appear only once. The study's findings and limits: Post-booster samples contained most primary-vaccination clones (just under 98% CD4, roughly 88% CD8). Peak timing came faster in the weaker secondary response, day 5 versus 15.

The CDR3 has 15 residues. V shed 6 bases and J 5 bases; nucleotides not matched to a gene: 10. This chain uses TRBV12-3 or TRBV12-4 with TRBJ1-1, with 9 positions matching TRBD1. This TCR derives from a man aged 18 to 30 who received the YFV17D yellow fever vaccine. The specimen was PBMCs, collected 15 days after the yellow fever booster vaccination. CDR3 coding DNA: TGTGCCAGCAGGAGGCTCACAGGGGGCGAAACTGAAGCTTTCTTT. Translating gives CASRRLTGGETEAFF.